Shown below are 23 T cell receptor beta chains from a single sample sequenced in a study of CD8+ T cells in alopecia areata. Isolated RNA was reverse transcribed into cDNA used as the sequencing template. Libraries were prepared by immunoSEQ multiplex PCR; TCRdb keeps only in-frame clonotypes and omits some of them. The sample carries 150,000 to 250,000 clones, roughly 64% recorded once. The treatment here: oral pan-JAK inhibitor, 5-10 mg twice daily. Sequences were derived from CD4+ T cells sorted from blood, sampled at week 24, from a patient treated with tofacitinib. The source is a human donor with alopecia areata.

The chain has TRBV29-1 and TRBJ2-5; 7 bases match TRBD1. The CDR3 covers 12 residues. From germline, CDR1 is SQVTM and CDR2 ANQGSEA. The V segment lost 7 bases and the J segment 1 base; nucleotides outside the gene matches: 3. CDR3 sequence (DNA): TGCAGCGGAGGACAGGCCCAAGAGACCCAGTACTTC. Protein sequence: CSGGQAQETQYF.

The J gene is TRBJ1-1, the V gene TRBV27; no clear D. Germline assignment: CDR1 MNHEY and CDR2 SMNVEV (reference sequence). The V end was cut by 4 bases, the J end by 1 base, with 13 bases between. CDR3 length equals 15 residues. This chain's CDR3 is CASSSLSVGNTEAFF. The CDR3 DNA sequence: TGTGCCAGCAGTTCCCTGTCGGTGGGGAACACTGAAGCTTTCTTT.

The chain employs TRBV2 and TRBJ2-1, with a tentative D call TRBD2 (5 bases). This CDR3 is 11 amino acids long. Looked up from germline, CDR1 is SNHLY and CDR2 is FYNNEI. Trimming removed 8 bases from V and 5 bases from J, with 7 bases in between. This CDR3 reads CASGGHNEQFF. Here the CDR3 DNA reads TGTGCCAGCGGAGGCCACAATGAGCAGTTCTTC.

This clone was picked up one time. This chain's CDR3 is CASSGTVLAKNIQYF. CDR3 coding DNA: TGTGCCAGCAGTGGGACAGTACTAGCCAAAAACATTCAGTACTTC. The J gene is TRBJ2-4, the V gene TRBV6-6, with 7 bases fitting TRBD1. V shed 5 bases, J shed 0 bases, and the junction held 4 bases outside the gene matches. CDR1 is MNHNY, CDR2 SVGAGI, per germline (reference sequence). The CDR3 is 15 amino acids.

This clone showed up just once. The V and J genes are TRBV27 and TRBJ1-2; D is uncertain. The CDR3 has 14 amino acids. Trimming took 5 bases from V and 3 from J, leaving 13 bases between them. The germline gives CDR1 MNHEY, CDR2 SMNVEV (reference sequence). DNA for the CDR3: TGTGCCAGCAGTCCCCGGGCCCAATACTATGGCTACACCTTC. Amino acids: CASSPRAQYYGYTF.

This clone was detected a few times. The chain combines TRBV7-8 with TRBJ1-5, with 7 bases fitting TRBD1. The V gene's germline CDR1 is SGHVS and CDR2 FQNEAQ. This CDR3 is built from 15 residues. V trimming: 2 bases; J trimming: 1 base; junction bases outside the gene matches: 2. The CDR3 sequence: CASSLRGQSNQPQHF. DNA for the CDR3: TGTGCCAGCAGCTTACGGGGACAGAGCAATCAGCCCCAGCATTTT. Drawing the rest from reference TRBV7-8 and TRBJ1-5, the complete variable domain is GAGVSQSPRYKVAKRGQDVALRCDPISGHVSLFWYQQALGQGPEFLTYFQNEAQLDKSGLPSDRFFAERPEGSVSTLKIQRTQQEDSAVYLCASSLRGQSNQPQHFGDGTRLSIL.

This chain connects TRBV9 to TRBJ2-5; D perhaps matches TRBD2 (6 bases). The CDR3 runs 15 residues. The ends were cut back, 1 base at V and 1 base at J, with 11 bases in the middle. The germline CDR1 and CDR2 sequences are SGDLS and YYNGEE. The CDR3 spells CASSVNRRAQETQYF. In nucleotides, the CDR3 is TGTGCCAGCAGCGTAAATCGGAGGGCCCAAGAGACCCAGTACTTC.

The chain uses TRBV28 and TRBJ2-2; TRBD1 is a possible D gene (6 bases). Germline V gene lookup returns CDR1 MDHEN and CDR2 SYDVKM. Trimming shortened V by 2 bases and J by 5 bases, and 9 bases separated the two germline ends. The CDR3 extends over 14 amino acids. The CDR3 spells CASSLVQGTGELFF. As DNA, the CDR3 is TGTGCCAGCAGTTTAGTACAGGGAACCGGGGAGCTGTTTTTT.

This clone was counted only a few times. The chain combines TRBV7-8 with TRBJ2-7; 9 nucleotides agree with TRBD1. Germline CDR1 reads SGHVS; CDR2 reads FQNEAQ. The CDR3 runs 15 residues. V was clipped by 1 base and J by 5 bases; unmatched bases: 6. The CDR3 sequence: CASSLGDRAKDEQYF. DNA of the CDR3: TGTGCCAGCAGCTTAGGGGACAGGGCGAAAGACGAGCAGTACTTC.

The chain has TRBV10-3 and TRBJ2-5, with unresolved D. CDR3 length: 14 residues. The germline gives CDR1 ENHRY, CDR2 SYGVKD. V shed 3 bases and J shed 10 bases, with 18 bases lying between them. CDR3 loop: CAISEVGSREFQYF. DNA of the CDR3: TGTGCCATCAGTGAAGTAGGGTCCCGTGAGTTCCAGTACTTC.

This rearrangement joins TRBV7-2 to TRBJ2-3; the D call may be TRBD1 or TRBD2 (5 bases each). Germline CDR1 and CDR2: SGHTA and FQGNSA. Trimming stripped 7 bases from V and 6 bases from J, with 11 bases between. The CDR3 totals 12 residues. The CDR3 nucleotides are TGTGCCAGCAATCGCTGGGGGGATACGCAGTATTTT. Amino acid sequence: CASNRWGDTQYF.

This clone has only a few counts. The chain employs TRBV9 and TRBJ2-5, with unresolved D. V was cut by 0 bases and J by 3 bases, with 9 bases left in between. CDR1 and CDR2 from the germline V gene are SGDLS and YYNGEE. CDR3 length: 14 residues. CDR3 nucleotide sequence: TGTGCCAGCAGCGTAGATTCCGTGGAAGAGACCCAGTACTTC. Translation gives CASSVDSVEETQYF.

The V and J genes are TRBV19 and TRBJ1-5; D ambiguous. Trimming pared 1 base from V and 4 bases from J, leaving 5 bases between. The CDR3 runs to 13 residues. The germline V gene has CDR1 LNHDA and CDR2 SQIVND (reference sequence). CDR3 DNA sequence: TGTGCCAGTAGTATAGCTTTAAATCAGCCCCAGCATTTT. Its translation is CASSIALNQPQHF.

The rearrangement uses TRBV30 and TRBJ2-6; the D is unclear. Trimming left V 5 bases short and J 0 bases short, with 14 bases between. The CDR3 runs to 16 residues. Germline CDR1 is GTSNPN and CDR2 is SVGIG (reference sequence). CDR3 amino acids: CAWGWEPASGANVLTF. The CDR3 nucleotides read TGTGCCTGGGGGTGGGAACCGGCCTCTGGGGCCAACGTCCTGACTTTC.

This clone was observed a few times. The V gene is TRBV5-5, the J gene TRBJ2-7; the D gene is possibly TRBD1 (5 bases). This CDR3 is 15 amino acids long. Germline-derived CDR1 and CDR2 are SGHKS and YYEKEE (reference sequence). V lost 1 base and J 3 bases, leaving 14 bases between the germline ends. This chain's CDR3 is CASSLSRAGYYEQYF. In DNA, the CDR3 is TGTGCCAGCAGCTTGAGTCGGGCAGGGTACTACGAGCAGTACTTC.

CDR3 in amino acids: CASRRPGITDTQYF. Written as DNA, the CDR3 is TGTGCCAGCAGACGACCAGGGATCACAGATACGCAGTATTTT. The chain recombines TRBV27 with TRBJ2-3; TRBD1 might be the D (5 bases). Trimming took off 6 bases at V and 2 bases at J, with 12 bases between the two ends. Looked up from germline, CDR1 is MNHEY and CDR2 is SMNVEV (reference sequence). This CDR3 region has 14 residues.

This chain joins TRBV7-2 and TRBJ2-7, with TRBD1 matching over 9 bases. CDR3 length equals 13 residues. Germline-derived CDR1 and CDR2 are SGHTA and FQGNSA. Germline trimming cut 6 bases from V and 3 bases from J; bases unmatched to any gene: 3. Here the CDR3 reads CASSMGQGYEQYF. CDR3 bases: TGTGCCAGCAGTATGGGACAGGGCTACGAGCAGTACTTC.

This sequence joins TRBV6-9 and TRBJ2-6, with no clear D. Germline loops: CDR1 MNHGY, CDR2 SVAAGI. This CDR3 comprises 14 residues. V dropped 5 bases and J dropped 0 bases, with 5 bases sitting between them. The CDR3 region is CASSHSSGANVLTF. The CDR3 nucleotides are TGTGCCAGCAGTCACTCCTCTGGGGCCAACGTCCTGACTTTC.

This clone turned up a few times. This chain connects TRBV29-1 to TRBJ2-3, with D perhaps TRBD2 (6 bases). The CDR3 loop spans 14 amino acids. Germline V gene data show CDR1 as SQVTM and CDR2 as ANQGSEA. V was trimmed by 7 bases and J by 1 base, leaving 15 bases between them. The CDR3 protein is CSGGTGVGTDTQYF. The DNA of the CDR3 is TGCAGCGGGGGGACGGGGGTAGGCACAGATACGCAGTATTTT.

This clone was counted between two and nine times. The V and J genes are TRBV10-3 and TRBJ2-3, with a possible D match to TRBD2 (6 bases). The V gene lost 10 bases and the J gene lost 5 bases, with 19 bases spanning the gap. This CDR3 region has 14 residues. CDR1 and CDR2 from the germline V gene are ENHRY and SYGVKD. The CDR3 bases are TGTGCCACCTCCATTCGGGGGATGTTAGATACGCAGTATTTT. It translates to CATSIRGMLDTQYF.

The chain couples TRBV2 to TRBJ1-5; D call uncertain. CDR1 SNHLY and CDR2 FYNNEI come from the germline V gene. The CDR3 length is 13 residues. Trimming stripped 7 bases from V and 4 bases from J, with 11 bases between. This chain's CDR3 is CASMEPGNQPQHF. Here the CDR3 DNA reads TGTGCCAGCATGGAACCAGGAAATCAGCCCCAGCATTTT.

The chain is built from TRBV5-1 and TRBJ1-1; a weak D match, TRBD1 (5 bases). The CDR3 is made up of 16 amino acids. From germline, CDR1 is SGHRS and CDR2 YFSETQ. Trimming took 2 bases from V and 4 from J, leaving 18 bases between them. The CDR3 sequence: CASSFAGGRYGTEAFF. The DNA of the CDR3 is TGCGCCAGCAGCTTCGCGGGGGGAAGATACGGCACTGAAGCTTTCTTT.

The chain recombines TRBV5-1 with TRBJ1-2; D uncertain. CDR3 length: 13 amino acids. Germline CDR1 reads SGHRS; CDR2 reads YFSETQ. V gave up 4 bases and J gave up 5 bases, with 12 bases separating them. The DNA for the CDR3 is TGCGCCAGCAGCAGCGGAGCTGGTTATGGCTACACCTTC. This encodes CASSSGAGYGYTF.